The 18 T cell receptor beta chains below all came from one sample that was sequenced in a study of response to subunit inactivated influenza vaccine. TCRdb called the RT-PCR reads again in MiXCR, with one record for every CDR3 protein. The data contain 450,000 to 700,000 distinct CDR3 sequences, less than 15% of them singletons. This specimen was PBMCs from blood, taken 11 to 12 days after vaccination. These receptors were taken from a man in his fifties or sixties who received an inactivated influenza vaccine.

This clonotype was recorded many times. V gene TRBV5-6 combines with J gene TRBJ2-6; D is unresolved. Germline assignment: CDR1 SGHDT and CDR2 YYEEEE. The CDR3 has 14 residues. V gave up 3 bases and J gave up 2 bases, with 6 bases separating them. The CDR3 sequence: CASSSGTGANVLTF. The CDR3 coding sequence is TGTGCCAGCAGCTCTGGAACTGGGGCCAACGTCCTGACTTTC. Supplemented by reference TRBV5-6 and TRBJ2-6, the full variable domain reads DAGVTQSPTHLIKTRGQQVTLRCSPKSGHDTVSWYQQALGQGPQFIFQYYEEEERQRGNFPDRFSGHQFPNYSSELNVNALLLGDSALYLCASSSGTGANVLTFGAGSRLTVL.

In its sample, this clonotype was seen a few times. The genes are TRBV5-1 and TRBJ2-5; D is unresolved. From germline, CDR1 is SGHRS and CDR2 YFSETQ. The CDR3 has 12 amino acids. Trimming stripped 2 bases from V and 9 bases from J, with 11 bases between. In DNA, the CDR3 is TGCGCCAGCAGCTTTCCGGAAGGGCCCCAGTACTTC. Protein product: CASSFPEGPQYF. Based on the CDR3 plus reference TRBV5-1 and TRBJ2-5, the full variable domain is KAGVTQTPRYLIKTRGQQVTLSCSPISGHRSVSWYQQTPGQGLQFLFEYFSETQRNKGNFPGRFSGRQFSNSRSEMNVSTLELGDSALYLCASSFPEGPQYFGPGTRLLVL.

The V call is TRBV4-1, the J call TRBJ2-2; 8 bases agree with TRBD2. Losses at the gene ends were 1 base for V and 7 bases for J; bases not matched to a gene: 11. The CDR3 is 17 residues long. The V gene's germline CDR1 is MGHRA and CDR2 YSYEKL. For the CDR3, the DNA is TGCGCCAGCAGCCAAGCGGCGGGGGGTGTTCTGTACGGGGAGCTGTTTTTT. It yields the protein CASSQAAGGVLYGELFF.

In this sample, this clonotype turned up a few times. The J gene is TRBJ2-3, the V gene TRBV7-2, with D possibly TRBD2 on 6 matching bases. Trimming shortened V by 3 bases and J by 0 bases, and 10 bases separated the two germline ends. CDR1 and CDR2 from the germline V gene are SGHTA and FQGNSA. This CDR3 is built from 15 residues. The CDR3 reads CASSFRGISTDTQYF. CDR3 coding DNA: TGTGCCAGCAGCTTCCGGGGGATTAGCACAGATACGCAGTATTTT.

This clonotype was detected many times. The chain links TRBV12-3 or TRBV12-4 to TRBJ2-1, with no clear D. Trimming shortened V by 5 bases and J by 12 bases, and 14 bases separated the two germline ends. There are 12 residues in the CDR3. The CDR3 here is CASSAQSKLQFF. The CDR3 DNA reads as TGTGCCAGCAGTGCCCAGTCCAAGTTGCAGTTCTTC.

This clonotype occurred a few times. The rearrangement links TRBV11-1 to TRBJ2-1; TRBD2 is a possible D gene (5 bases). Trimming took 7 bases from V and 0 from J, leaving 13 bases between them. The CDR3 contains 15 residues. Germline V gives CDR1 SGHAT, CDR2 FQDESV (reference sequence). CDR3 region: CASNPLGSSYNEQFF. DNA for the CDR3: TGTGCCAGCAACCCCCTGGGGAGCTCCTACAATGAGCAGTTCTTC.

There are many counts of this clonotype. The chain joins TRBV29-1 to TRBJ2-3, with D possibly being TRBD2 (6 bases). V lost 6 bases, J lost 3 bases, and 10 bases lay in between. Germline V gene lookup returns CDR1 SQVTM and CDR2 ANQGSEA. The CDR3 is 12 residues long. The CDR3 nucleotides read TGCAGCGTCGCGGGGCTGACAGATACGCAGTATTTT. This translates into CSVAGLTDTQYF.

The genes are TRBV20-1 and TRBJ2-1; 7 positions match TRBD2. CDR3 size: 14 residues. With 0 bases clipped from V and 15 bases from J, the junction kept 14 bases outside the gene matches. CDR1 and CDR2 from the germline V gene are DFQATT and SNEGSKA (reference sequence). CDR3 nucleotide sequence: TGCAGTGCTAGAGATCTGTTAGAGGGAGGGCCCCCGTTCTTC. It encodes CSARDLLEGGPPFF.

This clonotype was counted a few times. The chain recombines TRBV24-1 with TRBJ2-2, with D possibly being TRBD1 (6 bases). Trimming pared 8 bases from V and 5 bases from J, leaving 17 bases between. This CDR3 has 15 amino acids. Germline V gives CDR1 KGHDR, CDR2 SFDVKD. The CDR3 bases are TGTGCCACCAAGGCGGATGGGACAACTACCGGGGAGCTGTTTTTT. Encoded protein: CATKADGTTTGELFF.

V usage is TRBV28 and J usage is TRBJ2-6, with no clear D. V was pared by 6 bases and J by 2 bases, with 11 bases between. The CDR3 totals 15 residues. CDR1 MDHEN and CDR2 SYDVKM come from the germline V gene. The CDR3 sequence is CASRTDIPGANVLTF. CDR3 DNA: TGTGCCAGCAGAACCGATATACCTGGGGCCAACGTCCTGACTTTC.

The CDR3 region is CASSPDGPYGYTF. The CDR3, as DNA: TGTGCCAGCAGCCCGGACGGTCCGTATGGCTACACCTTC. V usage is TRBV7-9 and J usage is TRBJ1-2, with D unresolved. The CDR3 covers 13 residues. Per the germline V gene, CDR1 is SEHNR and CDR2 is FQNEAQ (reference sequence). Trimming took 5 bases from V and 5 from J, leaving 12 bases between them.

The chain employs TRBV10-3 and TRBJ2-1; possibly TRBD1 or TRBD2 for D (5 bases each). V was cut by 0 bases and J by 3 bases, with 18 bases left in between. Germline-derived CDR1 and CDR2 are ENHRY and SYGVKD. This CDR3 spans 18 amino acids. CDR3 sequence: CAISESAARDGIYNEQFF. The CDR3 coding sequence is TGTGCCATCAGTGAGTCGGCGGCTCGGGACGGAATCTACAATGAGCAGTTCTTC.

V and J are TRBV3-1 and TRBJ2-3, with D perhaps TRBD2 (6 bases). The CDR3 sequence is 14 residues long. Germline loops: CDR1 LGHDT, CDR2 YNNKEL (reference sequence). Trimming took 4 bases from V and 8 from J, leaving 16 bases between them. The CDR3 nucleotides read TGTGCCAGCAGCCCTCGGGGTAGCGGAGCTACGCAGTATTTT. Translated, it gives CASSPRGSGATQYF.

V and J are TRBV10-2 and TRBJ2-3; D might be TRBD1 (6 bases). Trimming left V 3 bases short and J 7 bases short, with 23 bases between. CDR1 and CDR2 from the germline V gene are WSHSY and SAAADI. The CDR3 runs to 17 residues. The CDR3 DNA reads TGCGCCAGCAGTGACTTCTGGATCCAGGGGTTGAAGAATACGCAGTATTTT. Its protein is CASSDFWIQGLKNTQYF.

This clonotype was counted between two and nine times. V gene TRBV10-3 combines with J gene TRBJ2-2, with TRBD2 identical over 11 bases. CDR3 length: 15 residues. Losses at the gene ends were 8 bases for V and 3 bases for J; bases not matched to a gene: 5. CDR1 ENHRY and CDR2 SYGVKD come from the germline V gene. CDR3 nucleotides: TGTGCCATCGCCACTAGCGGGAGTTACACCGGGGAGCTGTTTTTT. The encoded protein is CAIATSGSYTGELFF.

This clonotype has a handful of counts. The chain couples TRBV12-3 or TRBV12-4 to TRBJ2-7; D might be TRBD1 or TRBD2, each matching 6 bases. The CDR3 sequence is 14 residues long. Deletions cut 3 bases from V and 5 bases from J, with 14 bases between. The CDR3: CASSFGGRINEQYF. The CDR3, as DNA: TGTGCCAGCAGTTTTGGGGGGCGGATCAACGAGCAGTACTTC.

J is TRBJ1-2 and V is TRBV19, with 7 bases fitting TRBD1. The CDR3 is 14 amino acids. Germline CDR1 and CDR2: LNHDA and SQIVND (reference sequence). The ends lost 3 bases at V and 4 bases at J; junction bases unmatched: 5. The CDR3 DNA reads as TGTGCCAGTAGTATCGACAGGGCGGCCTATGGCTACACCTTC. Residues: CASSIDRAAYGYTF.

The gene calls are TRBV30 and TRBJ1-1; D not certain. The CDR3 runs 13 residues. Trimming pared 8 bases from V and 0 bases from J, leaving 13 bases between. Germline assignment: CDR1 GTSNPN and CDR2 SVGIG (reference sequence). CDR3 amino acids: CARSDHMNTEAFF. CDR3 nucleotide sequence: TGTGCCAGATCGGACCACATGAACACTGAAGCTTTCTTT.